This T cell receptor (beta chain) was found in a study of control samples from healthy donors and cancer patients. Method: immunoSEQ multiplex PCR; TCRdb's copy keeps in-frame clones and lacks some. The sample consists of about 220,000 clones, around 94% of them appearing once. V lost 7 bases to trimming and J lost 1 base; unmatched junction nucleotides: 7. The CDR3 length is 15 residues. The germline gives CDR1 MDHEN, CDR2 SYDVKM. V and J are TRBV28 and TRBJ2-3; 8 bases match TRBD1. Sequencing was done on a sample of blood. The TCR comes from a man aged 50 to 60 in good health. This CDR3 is CASMISTGGTDTQYF. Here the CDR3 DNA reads TGTGCCAGCATGATCTCGACAGGGGGCACAGATACGCAGTATTTT.